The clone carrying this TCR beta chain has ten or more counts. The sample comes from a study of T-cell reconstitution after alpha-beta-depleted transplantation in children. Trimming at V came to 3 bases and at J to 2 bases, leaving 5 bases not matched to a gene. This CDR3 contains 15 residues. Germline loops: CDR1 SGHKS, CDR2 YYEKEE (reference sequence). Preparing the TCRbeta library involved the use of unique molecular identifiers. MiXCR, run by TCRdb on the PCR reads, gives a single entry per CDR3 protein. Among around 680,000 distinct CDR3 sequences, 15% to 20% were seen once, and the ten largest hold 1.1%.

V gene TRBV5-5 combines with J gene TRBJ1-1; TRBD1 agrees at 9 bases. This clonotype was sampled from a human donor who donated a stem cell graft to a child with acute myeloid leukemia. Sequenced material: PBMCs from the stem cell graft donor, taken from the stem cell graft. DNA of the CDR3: TGTGCCAGCAGCTGGGCGGGACAGGGTAACACTGAAGCTTTCTTT. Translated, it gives CASSWAGQGNTEAFF.